Each of the 13 T cell receptor beta chains below was sequenced from the same sample in a study of shared clonotypes between healthy human individuals. Generated by immunoSEQ multiplex PCR, the TCRdb table keeps only in-frame clones and is missing some. The table includes about 960,000 clones, 76% detected once. Material: memory CD4+ T cells sorted from blood. The subset denotes: CD45RA-negative fraction. These receptors all stem from a man between 18 and 29 years old in good health.

The V call is TRBV18, the J call TRBJ2-1; the D gene is possibly TRBD1 (5 bases). There are 13 residues in the CDR3. V lost 2 bases to trimming and J lost 8 bases, with 10 bases between them. CDR1 KGHSH and CDR2 LQKENI come from the germline V gene. In DNA, the CDR3 is TGTGCCAGCTCACCAGTCATCAGGGATGAGCAGTTCTTC. The encoded protein is CASSPVIRDEQFF.

This chain uses TRBV5-4 with TRBJ2-2; possible D gene TRBD1, 5 bases. The CDR3 runs to 16 residues. The germline V gene encodes CDR1 SGHNT and CDR2 YYREEE (reference sequence). The ends were cut back, 4 bases at V and 3 bases at J, with 16 bases in the middle. The CDR3 spells CASSPTQDRYTGELFF. As DNA, the CDR3 is TGTGCCAGCAGCCCAACCCAAGACAGATACACCGGGGAGCTGTTTTTT.

The chain couples TRBV19 to TRBJ1-2, with D tentatively TRBD1 (6 bases). Germline CDR1 is LNHDA and CDR2 is SQIVND (reference sequence). Trimming removed 5 bases at V and 4 bases at J, with 20 bases between. CDR3 size: 16 residues. CDR3 DNA: TGTGCCAGTAGTCAAACCTTGACAGGCGGGATCTATGGCTACACCTTC. Translating it yields CASSQTLTGGIYGYTF.

V and J are TRBV9 and TRBJ2-1, with D tentatively TRBD2 (6 bases). The V and J ends lost 2 bases and 9 bases respectively, with 15 bases between them. The CDR3 spans 14 residues. CDR1 is SGDLS and CDR2 is YYNGEE in the germline V gene. CDR3 bases: TGTGCCAGCAGCGTCTTCGGGGGTCTAAGTGAGCAGTTCTTC. Protein sequence: CASSVFGGLSEQFF.

This chain uses TRBV2 with TRBJ1-1; D is possibly TRBD1 (6 bases). The CDR3 extends over 11 amino acids. V was pared by 5 bases and J by 8 bases, with 9 bases between. Germline V gene data show CDR1 as SNHLY and CDR2 as FYNNEI. The CDR3 protein is CASSTGTEAFF. CDR3 bases: TGTGCCAGCAGTACCGGGACAGAAGCTTTCTTT.

V usage is TRBV6-6 and J usage is TRBJ2-4; maybe TRBD1 (5 bases). Germline loops: CDR1 MNHNY, CDR2 SVGAGI (reference sequence). The CDR3 runs 13 residues. The V end lost 7 bases, the J end lost 2 bases, and 9 bases lay between the germline ends. CDR3 residues: CASKTVSKNIQYF. DNA for the CDR3: TGTGCCAGCAAGACAGTTTCCAAAAACATTCAGTACTTC.

The V gene is TRBV27, the J gene TRBJ1-1, with D possibly matching TRBD1 (5 bases). This CDR3 spans 14 amino acids. The germline V gene has CDR1 MNHEY and CDR2 SMNVEV (reference sequence). V was cut by 6 bases and J by 5 bases, with 16 bases left in between. The CDR3 spells CASSPARVRTEAFF. In DNA, the CDR3 is TGTGCCAGCAGCCCCGCCAGGGTTCGGACTGAAGCTTTCTTT.

The rearrangement joins TRBV6-5 to TRBJ1-5, with 10 bases matching TRBD1. Trimming cost V 6 bases and J 3 bases; bases outside gene matches: 5. This CDR3 spans 15 amino acids. From germline, CDR1 is MNHEY and CDR2 SVGAGI. In DNA form, the CDR3 reads TGTGCCAGCAGGCCGGGACAGGGGATCAATCAGCCCCAGCATTTT. Amino acid sequence: CASRPGQGINQPQHF.

In this sample, this clone turned up many times. The V call is TRBV4-3, the J call TRBJ1-5; D call uncertain. The V gene's germline CDR1 is LGHNA and CDR2 YSLEER. V was trimmed by 1 base and J by 6 bases, leaving 13 bases between them. The CDR3 covers 15 residues. The CDR3 loop is CASSQVAGAIQPQHF. The CDR3 bases are TGCGCCAGCAGCCAAGTGGCGGGTGCGATTCAGCCCCAGCATTTT.

This chain connects TRBV23-1 to TRBJ1-2, with 7 bases identical to TRBD1. TRBV23-1 is placed among ORFs of uncertain function. With V trimmed by 6 bases and J by 6 bases, 13 bases remained unmatched. The CDR3 spans 15 residues. The CDR3 sequence is CASSPNPGQVDGYTF. In DNA, the CDR3 is TGCGCCAGCAGCCCCAATCCCGGACAGGTCGATGGCTACACCTTC.

The chain has TRBV10-2 and TRBJ2-3, with TRBD2 matching over 11 bases. After removal of 8 bases from V and 3 bases from J, the junction contained 4 bases not matched to a gene. The CDR3 loop spans 14 amino acids. CDR1 is WSHSY, CDR2 SAAADI, per germline. The CDR3 sequence: CASVAGGQTDTQYF. The DNA for the CDR3 is TGCGCCAGCGTAGCGGGAGGGCAAACAGATACGCAGTATTTT.

The chain combines TRBV10-2 with TRBJ2-5; D not resolved. This CDR3 region has 13 residues. With 5 bases removed from V and 5 bases from J, the gap between germline ends came to 12 bases. CDR1 and CDR2 (germline): WSHSY, SAAADI. In nucleotides, the CDR3 is TGCGCCAGCAGTACGCTAGTAATCGAGACCCAGTACTTC. Translating gives CASSTLVIETQYF.

This clone was picked up one time. V is TRBV10-3 and J is TRBJ2-1; 8 bases are a match to TRBD2. After removal of 3 bases from V and 4 bases from J, the junction contained 5 bases not matched to a gene. This CDR3 region has 15 residues. Per germline, CDR1 ENHRY and CDR2 SYGVKD. In DNA form, the CDR3 reads TGTGCCATCAGTGACTCAGCGGGAGCGTACAATGAGCAGTTCTTC. As protein: CAISDSAGAYNEQFF.